One sample yielded the 28 T cell receptor beta chains listed below, sequenced in a study of blood T cell repertoires in COVID-19. Generated by immunoSEQ multiplex PCR, the TCRdb table keeps only in-frame clones and is missing some. In the table there are 110,000 or so clones, 85% to 90% of which are singletons. Sequencing was performed on peripheral blood. Receptors originate from a woman in her 50s with acute or convalescent COVID-19.

The chain is built from TRBV30 and TRBJ2-1, with D maybe TRBD1 (6 bases). This CDR3 has 15 residues. Trimming took 3 bases from V and 4 from J, leaving 16 bases between them. Germline V gene data show CDR1 as GTSNPN and CDR2 as SVGIG (reference sequence). CDR3 nucleotides: TGTGCCTGGAGGGTAACAGGGCTCACATACAATGAGCAGTTCTTC. Protein product: CAWRVTGLTYNEQFF.

This chain uses TRBV19 with TRBJ2-2; D is ambiguous. Germline V lookup: CDR1 LNHDA, CDR2 SQIVND (reference sequence). Trimming left V 3 bases short and J 10 bases short, with 18 bases between. The CDR3 sequence is 15 residues long. CDR3 residues: CASSIALTPTLELFF. In DNA, the CDR3 is TGTGCCAGTAGTATCGCCCTTACCCCTACTCTGGAGCTGTTTTTT.

The chain carries TRBV5-5 and TRBJ1-2; D ambiguous. V was clipped by 0 bases and J by 8 bases, with 5 bases between them. CDR1 SGHKS and CDR2 YYEKEE come from the germline V gene (reference sequence). The CDR3 consists of 11 residues. CDR3 region: CASSLDTGYTF. The CDR3 DNA follows: TGTGCCAGCAGCTTGGACACGGGCTACACCTTC.

V is TRBV14 and J is TRBJ2-5, with TRBD2 as a possible D gene (6 bases). The ends were cut back, 1 base at V and 4 bases at J, with 16 bases in the middle. This CDR3 has 16 amino acids. Germline V CDR1 and CDR2: SGHDN, FVKESK. The CDR3 region is CASSQGRRRGGETQYF. CDR3 DNA: TGTGCCAGCAGCCAAGGGCGAAGGAGGGGCGGAGAGACCCAGTACTTC.

This chain joins TRBV13 and TRBJ2-7; TRBD2 matches 8 bases. Germline trimming cut 7 bases from V and 5 bases from J; bases unmatched to any gene: 10. This CDR3 is 14 amino acids long. CDR1 and CDR2 (germline): PRHDT, FYEKMQ (reference sequence). CDR3 region: CASTTTGGGNEQYF. The DNA for the CDR3 is TGTGCCAGCACCACTACGGGAGGGGGGAACGAGCAGTACTTC.

This sequence joins TRBV19 and TRBJ2-1; D is possibly TRBD2 (7 bases). V lost 2 bases and J lost 8, with 13 bases in between. The germline V gene has CDR1 LNHDA and CDR2 SQIVND (reference sequence). CDR3 length: 14 residues. The CDR3 loop reads CASSITGGGDEQFF. CDR3 coding DNA: TGTGCCAGTAGTATAACTGGAGGGGGGGATGAGCAGTTCTTC.

V gene TRBV7-9 combines with J gene TRBJ1-1; 12 bases line up with TRBD1. Germline lookup yields CDR1 SEHNR and CDR2 FQNEAQ (reference sequence). The ends lost 5 bases at V and 1 base at J; junction bases unmatched: 2. The CDR3 length is 15 residues. This CDR3 reads CASSKGQGANTEAFF. The CDR3 nucleotides read TGTGCCAGCAGCAAGGGACAGGGGGCGAACACTGAAGCTTTCTTT.

V usage is TRBV18 and J usage is TRBJ1-5, with D possibly TRBD1 on 6 matching bases. This CDR3 is 14 amino acids long. Germline V gene data show CDR1 as KGHSH and CDR2 as LQKENI. Trimming took 2 bases from V and 7 from J, leaving 12 bases between them. The CDR3 DNA reads as TGTGCCAGCTCACCAATGGGGGCAGGCCAGCCCCAGCATTTT. Translating gives CASSPMGAGQPQHF.

This rearrangement joins TRBV15 to TRBJ2-5; TRBD2 aligns across 8 bases. The ends lost 8 bases at V and 4 bases at J; junction bases unmatched: 3. Germline V gene sequence: CDR1 LNHNV, CDR2 YYDKDF (reference sequence). The CDR3 has 12 amino acids. CDR3 sequence (DNA): TGTGCCACCGGGACTAGGGGAGAGACCCAGTACTTC. Its protein product is CATGTRGETQYF.

V gene TRBV18 combines with J gene TRBJ2-1; TRBD1 matches at 8 bases. The J segment lost 5 bases and the V segment lost 5 bases, leaving 5 bases of the junction unmatched. The CDR3 covers 14 residues. Germline V gene sequence: CDR1 KGHSH, CDR2 LQKENI. The CDR3 region has the DNA TGTGCCAGCTCATCCCAGACAGGGGACAATGAGCAGTTCTTC. Its protein product is CASSSQTGDNEQFF.

The rearrangement links TRBV9 to TRBJ1-4; 7 bases map to TRBD1. The CDR3 runs to 16 residues. From germline, CDR1 is SGDLS and CDR2 YYNGEE. J was trimmed by 5 bases and V by 3 bases; bases with no gene match: 10. CDR3 amino acids: CASSGDRRTGNEKLFF. CDR3 nucleotides: TGTGCCAGCAGCGGGGATCGTCGGACAGGCAATGAAAAACTGTTTTTT.

The rearrangement uses TRBV6-5 and TRBJ1-1; perhaps TRBD1 as D (5 bases). The CDR3 covers 14 residues. Per germline, CDR1 MNHEY and CDR2 SVGAGI. Trimming removed 6 bases at V and 4 bases at J, with 15 bases between. The CDR3 reads CASSRDRMITEAFF. The CDR3 nucleotides are TGTGCCAGCAGCAGGGATCGGATGATCACTGAAGCTTTCTTT.

The chain carries TRBV6-2 or TRBV6-3 and TRBJ1-1; D ambiguous. The V gene's germline CDR1 is MNHEY and CDR2 SVGEGT. There are 19 residues in the CDR3. Trimming took 0 bases from V and 0 from J, leaving 20 bases between them. The CDR3 here is CASSYSGLRRVLMNTEAFF. The CDR3 nucleotides are TGTGCCAGCAGTTACTCGGGTCTTAGGCGGGTTCTCATGAACACTGAAGCTTTCTTT.

The chain combines TRBV9 with TRBJ1-2; 7 bases are a match to TRBD1. The CDR3 is 18 residues long. Trimming at V came to 3 bases and at J to 4 bases, leaving 18 bases not matched to a gene. CDR1 is SGDLS and CDR2 is YYNGEE in the germline V gene. Written as DNA, the CDR3 is TGTGCCAGCAGCGCCGGGACAGTCAAAGATTGGGGTGGCTATGGCTACACCTTC. Translated: CASSAGTVKDWGGYGYTF.

The genes are TRBV27 and TRBJ2-7; 7 nucleotides line up with TRBD1. Germline V lookup: CDR1 MNHEY, CDR2 SMNVEV (reference sequence). The CDR3 length is 16 residues. The trim removed 6 bases at V and 0 bases at J, leaving 11 bases unmatched. The CDR3 DNA follows: TGTGCCAGCAGCCCTCAGCAGACAGGGATCTCCTACGAGCAGTACTTC. It yields the protein CASSPQQTGISYEQYF.

The rearrangement links TRBV19 to TRBJ1-2; 8 nucleotides agree with TRBD1. Looked up from germline, CDR1 is LNHDA and CDR2 is SQIVND (reference sequence). The CDR3 is 16 residues long. Trimming removed 4 bases from V and 3 bases from J; junction bases left unmatched: 10. DNA of the CDR3: TGTGCCAGTAGTACAATCTCCTCGACAGGGGACTATGGCTACACCTTC. Protein sequence: CASSTISSTGDYGYTF.

The chain couples TRBV28 to TRBJ1-2; 7 bases match TRBD1. CDR1 and CDR2 (germline): MDHEN, SYDVKM. The CDR3 is 14 residues long. The V gene end was trimmed by 5 bases and the J gene end by 3 bases; junction bases not matched to a gene: 6. The CDR3 bases are TGTGCCAGCAGTGTACCGGGACAGCACTATGGCTACACCTTC. As protein: CASSVPGQHYGYTF.

The gene calls are TRBV18 and TRBJ2-7; 7 nucleotides align to TRBD2. Germline CDR1 reads KGHSH; CDR2 reads LQKENI. Losses at the gene ends were 5 bases for V and 4 bases for J; bases not matched to a gene: 2. The CDR3 spans 12 residues. CDR3 sequence (DNA): TGTGCCAGCTCAGGGGGAGGGTACGAGCAGTACTTC. Translation: CASSGGGYEQYF.

The chain couples TRBV30 to TRBJ2-1; TRBD1 agrees at 7 bases. Per the germline V gene, CDR1 is GTSNPN and CDR2 is SVGIG (reference sequence). J gave up 16 bases and V 0 bases, and 12 bases lay outside the gene matches. The CDR3 totals 13 residues. The CDR3 region has the DNA TGTGCCTGGAGTGTACAACAGGGGTCCCTATTTTTCTTC. Its translation is CAWSVQQGSLFFF.

V gene TRBV24-1 combines with J gene TRBJ1-1, with 9 bases lining up with TRBD1. Germline values: CDR1 KGHDR, CDR2 SFDVKD. The junction had 13 bases not matched to a gene; V was cut back by 10 bases and J by 8 bases. This CDR3 contains 14 residues. CDR3: CATSSTGGTQEAFF. The CDR3, as DNA: TGTGCCACTAGTTCGACAGGGGGAACCCAAGAAGCTTTCTTT.

The chain is built from TRBV27 and TRBJ1-2, with 9 nucleotides matching TRBD1. CDR1 and CDR2 (germline): MNHEY, SMNVEV (reference sequence). V lost 6 bases to trimming and J lost 5 bases; unmatched junction nucleotides: 7. The CDR3 is 14 amino acids. The CDR3 spells CASSPGQGVYGYTF. The CDR3 DNA is TGTGCCAGCAGCCCGGGACAGGGAGTGTATGGCTACACCTTC.

This clone was seen a single time. J is TRBJ2-1 and V is TRBV4-2; 7 bases map to TRBD2. V lost 0 bases to trimming and J lost 1 base; unmatched junction nucleotides: 3. The V gene's germline CDR1 is LGHNA and CDR2 YNFKEQ. The CDR3 length is 16 residues. CDR3 sequence reads: CASSQEGGGSYNEQFF. The CDR3 DNA reads TGTGCCAGCAGCCAAGAGGGGGGAGGGTCCTACAATGAGCAGTTCTTC.

The chain joins TRBV30 to TRBJ2-2; 8 bases match TRBD2. Germline loops: CDR1 GTSNPN, CDR2 SVGIG (reference sequence). This CDR3 contains 14 residues. V lost 7 bases, J lost 2 bases, and 6 bases stayed unmatched. CDR3 protein: CASGGGLNTGELFF. DNA of the CDR3: TGTGCCTCGGGCGGGGGGCTCAACACCGGGGAGCTGTTTTTT.

This rearrangement joins TRBV18 to TRBJ1-5; D not resolved. Trimming shortened V by 2 bases and J by 1 base, and 9 bases separated the two germline ends. The CDR3 consists of 15 residues. Germline lookup yields CDR1 KGHSH and CDR2 LQKENI. The CDR3 spells CASSPYSGSNQPQHF. The CDR3 DNA reads as TGTGCCAGCTCACCATATTCGGGGAGCAATCAGCCCCAGCATTTT. Supplemented by reference TRBV18 and TRBJ1-5, the full variable domain reads NAGVMQNPRHLVRRRGQEARLRCSPMKGHSHVYWYRQLPEEGLKFMVYLQKENIIDESGMPKERFSAEFPKEGPSILRIQQVVRGDSAAYFCASSPYSGSNQPQHFGDGTRLSIL.

This chain links TRBV7-2 with TRBJ2-2; 8 bases line up with TRBD2. The CDR3 covers 15 residues. From germline, CDR1 is SGHTA and CDR2 FQGNSA. V shed 2 bases, J shed 1 base, and the junction held 0 bases outside the gene matches. The chain's CDR3 is CASSLTSGNTGELFF. CDR3 bases: TGTGCCAGCAGCTTAACTAGCGGGAACACCGGGGAGCTGTTTTTT.

The chain employs TRBV5-4 and TRBJ2-7, with D hard to call. Between the trimmed V and J ends, which lost 2 bases and 4 bases, there was a span of 10 bases. From germline, CDR1 is SGHNT and CDR2 YYREEE (reference sequence). CDR3 length: 13 amino acids. The CDR3 region is CASSFIQSYEQYF. CDR3 nucleotides: TGTGCCAGCAGCTTTATACAGAGTTACGAGCAGTACTTC.

V gene TRBV4-1 combines with J gene TRBJ2-1, with D tentatively TRBD1 (6 bases). The CDR3 has 13 amino acids. V was cut by 4 bases and J by 8 bases, with 12 bases left in between. From germline, CDR1 is MGHRA and CDR2 YSYEKL. The CDR3 spells CASSLGDIDEQFF. The CDR3 region has the DNA TGCGCCAGCAGCCTCGGGGACATAGATGAGCAGTTCTTC.

This clone was detected only once. This chain connects TRBV3-1 (or the pseudogene TRBV3-2) to TRBJ1-2; weak D call: TRBD1 (5 bases). This CDR3 has 14 residues. CDR1 and CDR2 from the germline V gene are LGHDT and YNNKEL (reference sequence). The ends were cut back, 4 bases at V and 5 bases at J, with 14 bases in the middle. CDR3 coding DNA: TGTGCCAGCAGCCCGACTCCGGCAGGGTATGGCTACACCTTC. Its protein product is CASSPTPAGYGYTF.